This entry lists 2 T cell receptor beta chains sequenced from one sample in a study of cytomegalovirus exposure and HLA in healthy donors. The PCR ran on 60 Vbeta and 13 Jbeta primers. Clones were read by immunoSEQ multiplex PCR, and TCRdb kept only the in-frame ones, dropping some. The sample table includes around 84,000 clones. Sequencing input: PBMCs. The receptors were gathered from a man younger than 45 in good health and CMV-seronegative.

This rearrangement joins TRBV2 to TRBJ2-7; tentative D call: TRBD1 (6 bases). The germline V gene has CDR1 SNHLY and CDR2 FYNNEI. There are 16 residues in the CDR3. The V gene lost 5 bases and the J gene lost 1 base, with 18 bases spanning the gap. This chain's CDR3 is CASSPIRGKKSYEQYF. Written as DNA, the CDR3 is TGTGCCAGCAGTCCAATCAGGGGAAAAAAGTCCTACGAGCAGTACTTC.

The CDR3 bases are TGTGCCAGCAGCTCTGGAGGGTATGGAAACACCATATATTTT. Translation gives CASSSGGYGNTIYF. The chain recombines TRBV5-8 with TRBJ1-3; no firm D call. The length of the CDR3 is 14 residues. Trimming pared 3 bases from V and 3 bases from J, leaving 10 bases between. Germline values: CDR1 SGHTS, CDR2 YDEGEE.